Presented here are 18 T cell receptor beta chains from one specimen sequenced in a study of CD8+CD57+ T cells in acquired aplastic anemia. Using genomic DNA as the template, TCR beta VDJ and CDR3 profiling was carried out. One entry per CDR3 protein, called by TCRdb with MiXCR from the reads. Seen here are some 220,000 distinct CDR3 sequences, roughly 33% observed once, and the top ten hold 1.1%. Sequencing input: sorted CD4+, CD8+, or CD8+CD57+ T cells (not recorded which) from PBMCs. Receptors were obtained from a human donor in good health, serving as a control.

This clonotype showed up just a few times. The chain has TRBV18 and TRBJ1-2; TRBD1 agrees at 7 bases. J gave up 4 bases and V 3 bases, and 5 bases lay outside the gene matches. This CDR3 spans 14 amino acids. Germline lookup yields CDR1 KGHSH and CDR2 LQKENI. CDR3 sequence (DNA): TGTGCCAGCTCACCGTCGACAGGGAGCTATGGCTACACCTTC. Translating it yields CASSPSTGSYGYTF.

This clonotype was detected ten times or more. This sequence joins TRBV7-2 and TRBJ2-7, with 7 bases matching TRBD1. CDR3 length: 17 amino acids. J gave up 3 bases and V 5 bases, and 16 bases lay outside the gene matches. Germline CDR1 and CDR2: SGHTA and FQGNSA. In nucleotides, the CDR3 is TGTGCCAGCAGCCCGGACAGGTATGAGAGAGGGGACTACGAGCAGTACTTC. Protein sequence: CASSPDRYERGDYEQYF.

In this sample, this clonotype turned up many times. This chain connects TRBV5-8 to TRBJ1-2, with 7 nucleotides matching TRBD1. The germline CDR1 and CDR2 sequences are SGHTS and YDEGEE. V trimming: 5 bases; J trimming: 1 base; junction bases outside the gene matches: 2. The CDR3 covers 13 residues. CDR3 coding DNA: TGTGCCAGCAGGCCAGGGGGTAACTATGGCTACACCTTC. Amino acids: CASRPGGNYGYTF.

Notes on this clonotype: A read error may explain this, as a much larger clone is one base away. The gene calls are TRBV20-1 and TRBJ2-5; D possibly corresponds to TRBD2 (5 bases). Per the germline V gene, CDR1 is DFQATT and CDR2 is SNEGSKA (reference sequence). The CDR3 length is 13 residues. The CDR3 here is CSAPLAGTETQHF. The DNA of the CDR3 is TGCAGTGCCCCCCTAGCCGGAACAGAGACCCAGCACTTC.

This sequence joins TRBV10-3 and TRBJ2-1; TRBD2 matches at 12 bases. Germline V gives CDR1 ENHRY, CDR2 SYGVKD. V lost 4 bases, J lost 3 bases, and 1 base stayed unmatched. The CDR3 is made up of 15 amino acids. CDR3 DNA: TGTGCCATCAGTGGGACTAGCGGGAACTACAATGAGCAGTTCTTC. It yields the protein CAISGTSGNYNEQFF.

In its sample, this clonotype was seen once. A much bigger clone sits one base away, suggesting this may be a read error. CDR3 DNA sequence: TGTGCCACCAGTTGGGGTGGACAGGGAATCTACGAGCAGTACTTC. This gives the protein CATSWGGQGIYEQYF. This chain joins TRBV15 and TRBJ2-7, with 8 bases that match TRBD1. Germline trimming cut 6 bases from V and 3 bases from J; bases unmatched to any gene: 10. In germline, CDR1 is LNHNV, CDR2 YYDKDF (reference sequence). The CDR3 covers 15 residues.

This clonotype has only one observation. Relative to the germline gene, one junction end is altered; a read error may explain this. The chain carries TRBV10-3 and TRBJ2-7; the D gene could be TRBD1 or TRBD2 (5 bases each). This CDR3 is built from 13 residues. Germline V gene sequence: CDR1 ENHRY, CDR2 SYGVKD. The CDR3 here is CAIMPGSSYVQYF. In DNA form, the CDR3 reads TGTGCCATCATGCCAGGGAGCTCCTACGTGCAGTACTTC.

This clonotype was found many times. This rearrangement joins TRBV10-3 to TRBJ1-1; D is undetermined. V gave up 1 base and J gave up 14 bases, with 14 bases separating them. The CDR3 runs 12 residues. Germline V lookup: CDR1 ENHRY, CDR2 SYGVKD. The CDR3 region is CAISEFRQHLFF. The CDR3 region has the DNA TGTGCCATCAGTGAGTTCCGCCAGCACTTATTCTTT.

The chain joins TRBV9 to TRBJ1-1; possibly TRBD1 for D (6 bases). The CDR3 loop spans 15 amino acids. The germline V gene has CDR1 SGDLS and CDR2 YYNGEE. The ends were cut back, 0 bases at V and 0 bases at J, with 9 bases in the middle. CDR3 in DNA: TGTGCCAGCAGCGTAGCGGGGGGCTTGAACACTGAAGCTTTCTTT. Its translation: CASSVAGGLNTEAFF. Based on the CDR3 plus reference TRBV9 and TRBJ1-1, the full variable domain is DSGVTQTPKHLITATGQRVTLRCSPRSGDLSVYWYQQSLDQGLQFLIQYYNGEERAKGNILERFSAQQFPDLHSELNLSSLELGDSALYFCASSVAGGLNTEAFFGQGTRLTVV.

The chain links TRBV29-1 to TRBJ2-5; a possible D gene is TRBD1 (6 bases). This CDR3 comprises 15 residues. From germline, CDR1 is SQVTM and CDR2 ANQGSEA. V was trimmed by 0 bases and J by 5 bases, leaving 16 bases between them. The CDR3 sequence: CSVEEQQGLSETQYF. The CDR3 nucleotides read TGCAGCGTTGAAGAACAGCAGGGGCTGTCGGAGACCCAGTACTTC.

On this clonotype: This may arise from a read error, as a much more abundant clone is one base away. This chain uses TRBV12-3 or TRBV12-4 with TRBJ2-5; possibly TRBD1 for D (5 bases). The CDR3 has 14 amino acids. The V end lost 5 bases, the J end lost 9 bases, and 19 bases lay between the germline ends. CDR3 in amino acids: CASSALRGREAQYF. CDR3 DNA sequence: TGTGCCAGCAGTGCCCTTAGGGGCCGTGAGGCCCAGTACTTC.

The chain combines TRBV20-1 with TRBJ2-7; 9 bases are a match to TRBD1. Germline V CDR1 and CDR2: DFQATT, SNEGSKA (reference sequence). V was clipped by 2 bases and J by 2 bases; unmatched bases: 7. The CDR3 sequence is 15 residues long. CDR3 coding DNA: TGCAGTGCTAGAATTACCGGGACAGGGACCTACGAGCAGTACTTC. It translates to CSARITGTGTYEQYF.

Points on this clonotype: Just one base apart from a much larger clone, this may be a read error. CDR3 sequence (DNA): TGTGCCAGTAGGAAACCGGGACAGGGTGTCGATCAGCCCCAGCATTTT. Its protein product is CASRKPGQGVDQPQHF. The rearrangement uses TRBV19 and TRBJ1-5; TRBD1 agrees at 9 bases. The CDR3 loop spans 16 amino acids. V dropped 6 bases and J dropped 5; count of bases not matched to a gene: 11. Germline V gene data show CDR1 as LNHDA and CDR2 as SQIVND (reference sequence).

The chain couples TRBV6-1 to TRBJ1-2; TRBD1 aligns across 7 bases. The J segment lost 8 bases and the V segment lost 11 bases, leaving 14 bases of the junction unmatched. The CDR3 is 13 amino acids. CDR1 is MNHNS, CDR2 SASEGT, per germline. The CDR3 nucleotides read TGTGCCGGCCGAAGACAGGGTGGGGACGGCTACACCTTC. Protein product: CAGRRQGGDGYTF.

V and J are TRBV7-2 and TRBJ2-5; 10 nucleotides align to TRBD1. Germline V gene data show CDR1 as SGHTA and CDR2 as FQGNSA. CDR3 length: 16 residues. The V gene end was trimmed by 6 bases and the J gene end by 5 bases; junction bases not matched to a gene: 12. This CDR3 is CASSVAGQGSPETQYF. DNA for the CDR3: TGTGCCAGCAGTGTGGCGGGACAGGGGAGTCCGGAGACCCAGTACTTC.

At least ten counts were recorded for this clonotype. CDR3 amino acids: CASSVGLTASGDTQYF. DNA for the CDR3: TGTGCCAGCAGCGTAGGTTTGACTGCTTCGGGAGATACGCAGTATTTT. V is TRBV9 and J is TRBJ2-3; no reliable D call. Per the germline V gene, CDR1 is SGDLS and CDR2 is YYNGEE. This CDR3 is built from 16 residues. V shed 0 bases and J shed 5 bases, with 16 bases lying between them.

This clonotype was seen ten or more times. The V call is TRBV24-1, the J call TRBJ2-1, with 9 nucleotides matching TRBD1. This CDR3 spans 17 amino acids. Germline CDR1 reads KGHDR; CDR2 reads SFDVKD. Trimming took 0 bases from V and 8 from J; bases not matched to a gene: 10. The CDR3 region is CATSDLVSDRGSDEQFF. The CDR3 DNA is TGTGCCACCAGTGATTTGGTTTCGGACAGGGGAAGCGATGAGCAGTTCTTC.

The J gene is TRBJ1-1, the V gene TRBV29-1, with a weak D call TRBD1 (5 bases). Germline V gene sequence: CDR1 SQVTM, CDR2 ANQGSEA. Trimming stripped 2 bases from V and 5 bases from J, with 9 bases between. The CDR3 consists of 12 residues. The CDR3 reads CSVEQGGTEAFF. Here the CDR3 DNA reads TGCAGCGTTGAACAGGGAGGGACTGAAGCTTTCTTT. The full variable domain, rest sourced from reference TRBV29-1 and TRBJ1-1, is SAVISQKPSRDICQRGTSLTIQCQVDSQVTMMFWYRQQPGQSLTLIATANQGSEATYESGFVIDKFPISRPNLTFSTLTVSNMSPEDSSIYLCSVEQGGTEAFFGQGTRLTVV.